Each of the 6 T cell receptor beta chains below was sequenced from the same sample in a study of blood T cell repertoires in COVID-19. Generated by immunoSEQ multiplex PCR, the TCRdb table keeps only in-frame clones and is missing some. The sample records a few hundred thousand clones, 75% to 90% being singletons. Sequenced material: peripheral blood. The origin of the receptors is a woman aged 55 to 70 with acute or convalescent COVID-19.

The chain couples TRBV19 to TRBJ1-5; TRBD1 matches at 9 bases. The CDR3 has 16 amino acids. Per the germline V gene, CDR1 is LNHDA and CDR2 is SQIVND (reference sequence). The V and J ends lost 5 bases and 4 bases, in that order; junction bases with no gene match: 9. CDR3 protein: CASSPSGQGTNQPQHF. CDR3 nucleotides: TGTGCCAGTAGTCCCTCGGGACAGGGCACGAATCAGCCCCAGCATTTT.

The rearrangement links TRBV5-4 to TRBJ1-1; D unclear. Germline V lookup: CDR1 SGHNT, CDR2 YYREEE (reference sequence). The CDR3 spans 15 residues. Trimming removed 0 bases from V and 1 base from J, with 10 bases in between. The CDR3 sequence is CASSLARAENTEAFF. CDR3 DNA: TGTGCCAGCAGCTTGGCCCGTGCGGAGAACACTGAAGCTTTCTTT.

This rearrangement joins TRBV7-8 to TRBJ1-1; 8 bases fit TRBD1. V dropped 5 bases and J dropped 3; count of bases not matched to a gene: 8. Germline V CDR1 and CDR2: SGHVS, FQNEAQ. This CDR3 is built from 15 residues. Here the CDR3 reads CASSQRQGRYTEAFF. In DNA, the CDR3 is TGTGCCAGCAGCCAGAGACAGGGGAGGTACACTGAAGCTTTCTTT.

The chain uses TRBV11-2 and TRBJ2-2; 12 bases align to TRBD1. Unmatched junction bases numbered 6, after V lost 5 bases and J lost 2 bases. The CDR3 has 17 amino acids. The germline V gene has CDR1 SGHAT and CDR2 FQNNGV. This CDR3 is CASSPVGTGGNTGELFF. In DNA form, the CDR3 reads TGTGCCAGCAGCCCCGTCGGGACAGGGGGCAACACCGGGGAGCTGTTTTTT.

The chain links TRBV7-7 to TRBJ2-1, with 10 nucleotides matching TRBD2. CDR1 is SSHAT and CDR2 is FNYEAQ in the germline V gene (reference sequence). The trim removed 4 bases at V and 6 bases at J, leaving 9 bases unmatched. This CDR3 is built from 16 residues. The CDR3 loop is CASSSRIAGGLNEQFF. CDR3 DNA: TGTGCCAGCAGCTCCCGAATAGCGGGGGGTCTCAATGAGCAGTTCTTC.

The rearrangement uses TRBV15 and TRBJ1-4, with D unresolved. The CDR3 loop spans 13 amino acids. Germline loops: CDR1 LNHNV, CDR2 YYDKDF (reference sequence). V lost 1 base to trimming and J lost 8 bases, with 8 bases between them. CDR3 bases: TGTGCCACCAGCAGAGCAGGATACGAAAAACTGTTTTTT. Amino acid sequence: CATSRAGYEKLFF. The full variable domain, completed using reference TRBV15 and TRBJ1-4, is DAMVIQNPRYQVTQFGKPVTLSCSQTLNHNVMYWYQQKSSQAPKLLFHYYDKDFNNEADTPDNFQSRRPNTSFCFLDIRSPGLGDTAMYLCATSRAGYEKLFFGSGTQLSVL.